The 4 T cell receptor beta chains in this list originate from one sample, sequenced in a study of T cell responses to AZD1222 COVID-19 vaccine. Assay used: immunoSEQ multiplex PCR; TCRdb lists only in-frame clones, some missing. The sample shows fewer than 90,000 clones, around 84% of them seen only once. This specimen consisted of peripheral blood, obtained 28 days after the second AZD1222 dose. These receptors originate from an adult who received the AZD1222 COVID-19 vaccine.

The chain joins TRBV7-3 to TRBJ2-5; possibly TRBD1 for D (6 bases). Germline CDR1 SGHTA, CDR2 FQGTGA. This CDR3 comprises 14 residues. Trimming removed 3 bases from V and 1 base from J, with 9 bases in between. This chain's CDR3 is CASSFQGGQETQYF. The CDR3 nucleotides are TGTGCCAGCAGCTTTCAAGGGGGCCAAGAGACCCAGTACTTC.

The chain uses TRBV30 and TRBJ1-5; 8 bases are a match to TRBD1. Germline V lookup: CDR1 GTSNPN, CDR2 SVGIG (reference sequence). The CDR3 sequence is 15 residues long. V trimming: 1 base; J trimming: 1 base; junction bases outside the gene matches: 3. The CDR3 DNA reads TGTGCCTGGAGTGCTGACAGGGGAAGCAATCAGCCCCAGCATTTT. It yields the protein CAWSADRGSNQPQHF. Together with reference TRBV30 and TRBJ1-5, the CDR3 gives the full variable domain: SQTIHQWPATLVQPVGSPLSLECTVEGTSNPNLYWYRQAAGRGLQLLFYSVGIGQISSEVPQNLSASRPQDRQFILSSKKLLLSDSGFYLCAWSADRGSNQPQHFGDGTRLSIL.

The chain combines TRBV28 with TRBJ1-3; D is ambiguous. Trimming removed 7 bases from V and 0 bases from J, with 10 bases in between. Per the germline V gene, CDR1 is MDHEN and CDR2 is SYDVKM. The CDR3 length is 14 residues. CDR3 nucleotides: TGTGCCAGCACCCTGGCCAGCTCTGGAAACACCATATATTTT. This translates into CASTLASSGNTIYF.

This clone was seen a handful of times. V gene TRBV3-1 (or the pseudogene TRBV3-2) combines with J gene TRBJ1-1; D is perhaps TRBD1 (6 bases). Germline lookup yields CDR1 LGHDT and CDR2 YNNKEL (reference sequence). V was trimmed by 1 base and J by 5 bases, leaving 20 bases between them. This CDR3 contains 17 residues. As DNA, the CDR3 is TGTGCCAGCAGCCAAGTATCCGGTGGTCAGGGGAGGACTGAAGCTTTCTTT. Residues: CASSQVSGGQGRTEAFF.